This T cell receptor (beta chain) originates from a study of blood T cell repertoires in COVID-19. Study summary: Acute and convalescent COVID-19 samples came from the United States, Italy and Spain. The analysed material was cDNA or gDNA that came from T cells, B-cell-depleted T cells, or PBMCs.

As to this clone: Other DNA sequences of this sample code for an identical CDR3.

The table came from immunoSEQ multiplex PCR; TCRdb's copy has only in-frame clones and leaves some out. The repertoire includes approximately 200,000 clones, 86% of them detected once, and roughly 4.1% sits in the top ten. CDR3 length: 14 residues. V dropped 3 bases and J dropped 5; count of bases not matched to a gene: 1. CDR1 SEHNR and CDR2 FQNEAQ come from the germline V gene (reference sequence). The receptor was isolated from a man in his fifties with acute or convalescent COVID-19. This chain connects TRBV7-9 to TRBJ1-4, with 9 bases aligning to TRBD1. Sequencing was performed on peripheral blood. In DNA form, the CDR3 reads TGTGCCAGCAGCTTCGGACAGGGGAATGAAAAACTGTTTTTT. Its translation is CASSFGQGNEKLFF.